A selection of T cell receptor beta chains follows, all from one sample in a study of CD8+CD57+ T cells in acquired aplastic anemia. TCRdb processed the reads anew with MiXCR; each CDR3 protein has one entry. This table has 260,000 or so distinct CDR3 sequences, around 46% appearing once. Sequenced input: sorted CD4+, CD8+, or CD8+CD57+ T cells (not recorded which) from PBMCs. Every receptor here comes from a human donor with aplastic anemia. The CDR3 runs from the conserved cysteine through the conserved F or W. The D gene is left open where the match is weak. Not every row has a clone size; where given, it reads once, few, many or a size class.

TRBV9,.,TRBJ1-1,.,TGTGCCAGCAACGTAGGGAGCTCGCCGAACACTGAAGCTTTCTTT,CASNVGSSPNTEAFF
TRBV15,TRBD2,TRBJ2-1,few,TGTGCCACCAGCAGAGGGGGGACTAGCGGGAGTGAGCAGTTCTTC,CATSRGGTSGSEQFF
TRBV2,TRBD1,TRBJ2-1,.,TGTGCCAGCAGTGAAGAGACGACAGGGGGGCAGTTCTTC,CASSEETTGGQFF
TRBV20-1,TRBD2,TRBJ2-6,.,TGCAGTGCTAGAGCCCCGGTAGGTAGCGGGGTGCGCAACGTCCTGACTTTC,CSARAPVGSGVRNVLTF
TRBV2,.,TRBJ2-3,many,TGTGCCAGCCGGGGTGGCACAGATACGCAGTATTTT,CASRGGTDTQYF
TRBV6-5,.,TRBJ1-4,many,TGTGCCAGCAGTTACTCTGGTGGCAGAGCCGAAAAACTGTTTTTT,CASSYSGGRAEKLFF
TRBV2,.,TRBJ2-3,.,TGTGCCAGCAGTGGGCGGGCCACAGATACGCAGTATTTT,CASSGRATDTQYF
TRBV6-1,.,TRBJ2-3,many,TGTGCCAGCAACGATGGGGGAAACACAGATACGCAGTATTTT,CASNDGGNTDTQYF
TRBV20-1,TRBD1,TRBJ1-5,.,TGCAGTGCTCGAAGACAGGGGACGGCGGGCAATCAGCCCCAGCATTTT,CSARRQGTAGNQPQHF
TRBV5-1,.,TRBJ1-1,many,TGCGCCAGCAGCGAGGACTTTGCCGCGAACACTGAAGCTTTCTTT,CASSEDFAANTEAFF
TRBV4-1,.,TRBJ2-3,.,TGTGCCAGCAGCCAAGATCCGGGAGGCACAGATACGCAGTATTTT,CASSQDPGGTDTQYF
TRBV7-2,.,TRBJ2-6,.,TGTGCCAGCAGCTTAGCGGGGACTGGGGCCAACGTCCTGACTTTC,CASSLAGTGANVLTF
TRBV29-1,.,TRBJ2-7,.,TGCAGCGTTGTAGGATCAGTGACCTACGAGCAGTACTTC,CSVVGSVTYEQYF
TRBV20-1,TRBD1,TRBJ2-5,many,TGCAGTGCTAGCGGGGAAAACGCAGGGGGGACCCAGTACTTC,CSASGENAGGTQYF
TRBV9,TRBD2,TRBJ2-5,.,TGTGCCAGCAGCGTAGGGGGTAGCGGGGGGCCAGGTGAGACCCAGTACTTC,CASSVGGSGGPGETQYF
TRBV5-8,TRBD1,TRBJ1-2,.,TGTGCCAGCAGCTGGGAAGGGACAGGGAGTAGGGGCTACACCTTC,CASSWEGTGSRGYTF
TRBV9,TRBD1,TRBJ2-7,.,TGTGCCAGCAGCGACCCGGACAGGTCCTACGAGCAGTACTTC,CASSDPDRSYEQYF
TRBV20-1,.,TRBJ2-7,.,TGCAGTGCTAGGTTTCGGGAGAGGTACGAGCAGTACTTC,CSARFRERYEQYF
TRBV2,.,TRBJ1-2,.,TGTGCCAGCAGTGAAGCGCTAGGGCTCGTCTACGGCTACACCTTC,CASSEALGLVYGYTF
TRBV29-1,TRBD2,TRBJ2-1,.,TGCAGCGTTCCGGGAGGGCCTAGTGAGCAGTTCTTC,CSVPGGPSEQFF
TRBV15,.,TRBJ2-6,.,TGTGCCGTTGGGCGGGGAACGAGCTCTGGGGCCAACGTCCTGACTTTC,CAVGRGTSSGANVLTF
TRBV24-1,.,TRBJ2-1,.,TGTGCCACCAGTTTACGAGCGGAGTCCTACAATGAGCAGTTCTTC,CATSLRAESYNEQFF
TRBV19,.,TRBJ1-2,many,TGTGCCAGTAGAGACACAGGGAACTATGGCTACACCTTC,CASRDTGNYGYTF
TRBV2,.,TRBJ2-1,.,TGTGCCAGCAGTGAGCGGTTAAACTCCTACAATGAGCAGTTCTTC,CASSERLNSYNEQFF
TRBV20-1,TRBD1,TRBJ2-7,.,TGCAGTGCCCTTCCGGGGGAGACAGGGGGGAACGAGCAGTACTTC,CSALPGETGGNEQYF
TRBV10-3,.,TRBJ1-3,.,TGTGCCATCAGCGACGGAAACACAGGGAGAGGAAACACCATATATTTT,CAISDGNTGRGNTIYF
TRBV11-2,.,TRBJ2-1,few,TGTGCCAGCAGCTTAGAACCCAGGAAGTTATATGAGCAGTTCTTC,CASSLEPRKLYEQFF
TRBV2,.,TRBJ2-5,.,TGTGCCAGCAGACAGGGTGGGGAGACCCAGTACTTC,CASRQGGETQYF
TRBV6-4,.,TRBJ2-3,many,TGTGCCAGCAGTGACCCCCCGGAGCAGGACATCTTGGGGGATACGCAGTATTTT,CASSDPPEQDILGDTQYF
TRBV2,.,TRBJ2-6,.,TGTGCCAGCAGCGAACAGCTTTCTGGGGCCAACGTCCCGACTTTC,CASSEQLSGANVPTF
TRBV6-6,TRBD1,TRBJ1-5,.,TGTGCCAGCAAAAGGACAGGGAGGAATAGCAATCAGCCCCAGCATTTT,CASKRTGRNSNQPQHF
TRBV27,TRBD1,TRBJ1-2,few,TGTGCCAGCAGTACGGGGACAGAATTGGGCTATGGCTACACCTTC,CASSTGTELGYGYTF
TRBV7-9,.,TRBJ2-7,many,TGTGCCAGCAGCCCCGCCGCCAAAAACTACGAGCAGTACTTC,CASSPAAKNYEQYF
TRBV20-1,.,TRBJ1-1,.,TGCAGTGCTAGGGGCCTTGGGGGAGCTTTCTTT,CSARGLGGAFF
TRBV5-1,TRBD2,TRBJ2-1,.,TGCGCCAGCAGCTTGGGGGTGGTAGCGGGAGGTAATGAGCAGTTCTTC,CASSLGVVAGGNEQFF